The 8 T cell receptor beta chains presented below share a single source sample, sequenced in a study of blood T cell repertoires in COVID-19. Data came from immunoSEQ multiplex PCR; TCRdb stores just in-frame clones and leaves some out. The repertoire has around 140,000 clones, roughly 87% of them found once; the top ten carry 1.5% to 2%. Sequenced material: peripheral blood. The receptor set was obtained from a man between 70 and 80 years old with acute or convalescent COVID-19.

This chain uses TRBV28 with TRBJ1-1, with 8 bases aligning to TRBD1. The ends lost 3 bases at V and 6 bases at J; junction bases unmatched: 9. The germline V gene encodes CDR1 MDHEN and CDR2 SYDVKM. The CDR3 has 15 amino acids. The CDR3 region is CASSLRGQGSPEAFF. CDR3 in DNA: TGTGCCAGCAGTTTGCGAGGACAGGGATCCCCTGAAGCTTTCTTT.

The rearrangement uses TRBV5-4 and TRBJ1-1, with 9 bases identical to TRBD1. After removal of 2 bases from V and 1 base from J, the junction contained 9 bases not matched to a gene. The CDR3 totals 17 residues. Germline V gene data show CDR1 as SGHNT and CDR2 as YYREEE (reference sequence). CDR3 amino acids: CASSFGGTGRRNTEAFF. Written as DNA, the CDR3 is TGTGCCAGCAGCTTTGGAGGGACAGGGAGACGGAACACTGAAGCTTTCTTT.

This chain links TRBV30 with TRBJ1-6; D uncertain. CDR1 is GTSNPN, CDR2 SVGIG, per germline (reference sequence). The V end was cut by 3 bases, the J end by 8 bases, with 8 bases between. The CDR3 runs to 12 residues. The CDR3, as DNA: TGTGCCTGGAGGTTCCCCGATTCACCCCTCCACTTT. Translating it yields CAWRFPDSPLHF.

This chain connects TRBV3-1 (or the pseudogene TRBV3-2) to TRBJ2-4, with D tentatively TRBD1 (5 bases). The germline V gene encodes CDR1 LGHDT and CDR2 YNNKEL (reference sequence). This CDR3 has 16 residues. Trimming removed 4 bases at V and 10 bases at J, with 23 bases between. CDR3 protein: CASSPSGKGGGSIQYF. CDR3 DNA sequence: TGTGCCAGCAGCCCATCAGGGAAAGGCGGCGGCAGTATTCAGTACTTC.

The chain employs TRBV27 and TRBJ1-6; the D gene is possibly TRBD1 (5 bases). Germline V gene data show CDR1 as MNHEY and CDR2 as SMNVEV (reference sequence). V gave up 5 bases and J gave up 5 bases, with 19 bases separating them. This CDR3 region has 17 residues. The CDR3 bases are TGTGCCAGCAGTCCCGTTTACCCGGGGGGGAATAATTCACCCCTCCACTTT. Translating gives CASSPVYPGGNNSPLHF.

This chain uses TRBV11-2 with TRBJ2-7; TRBD1 is a possible D gene (5 bases). The CDR3 loop spans 11 amino acids. Germline V gene data show CDR1 as SGHAT and CDR2 as FQNNGV. Trimming removed 10 bases from V and 6 bases from J, with 13 bases in between. This chain's CDR3 is CAIGMGLEQYF. The DNA of the CDR3 is TGTGCCATTGGGATGGGGCTCGAGCAGTACTTC.

The rearrangement joins TRBV6-5 to TRBJ2-7, with TRBD1 identical over 7 bases. With 6 bases clipped from V and 4 bases from J, the junction kept 6 bases outside the gene matches. The CDR3 is 13 residues long. Germline V lookup: CDR1 MNHEY, CDR2 SVGAGI. CDR3 in amino acids: CASRTGNRYEQYF. The CDR3 DNA reads TGTGCCAGCAGGACAGGGAATAGGTACGAGCAGTACTTC.

The chain joins TRBV10-3 to TRBJ2-3, with D maybe TRBD1 (5 bases). The V end lost 9 bases, the J end lost 0 bases, and 13 bases lay between the germline ends. The CDR3 sequence is 14 residues long. Germline values: CDR1 ENHRY, CDR2 SYGVKD. CDR3: CAIRGRFSTDTQYF. The CDR3 DNA is TGTGCCATTAGGGGCCGCTTTAGCACAGATACGCAGTATTTT.